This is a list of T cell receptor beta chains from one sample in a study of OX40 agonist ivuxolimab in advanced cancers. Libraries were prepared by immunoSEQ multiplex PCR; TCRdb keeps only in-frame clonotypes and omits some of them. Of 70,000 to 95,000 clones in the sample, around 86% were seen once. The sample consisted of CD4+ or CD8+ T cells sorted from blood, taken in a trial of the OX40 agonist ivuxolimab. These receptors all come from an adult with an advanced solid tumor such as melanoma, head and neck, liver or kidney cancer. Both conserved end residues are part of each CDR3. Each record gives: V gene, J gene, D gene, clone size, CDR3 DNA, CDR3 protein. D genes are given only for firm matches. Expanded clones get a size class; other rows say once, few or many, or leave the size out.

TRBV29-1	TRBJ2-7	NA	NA	TGCAGCGGGGGTGGGTACCCCTTGGACGAGCAGTACTTC	CSGGGYPLDEQYF
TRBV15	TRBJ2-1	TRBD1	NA	TGTGCCACCAGCACCTGGACAGGGAATTACAATGAGCAGTTCTTC	CATSTWTGNYNEQFF
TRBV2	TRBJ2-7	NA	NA	TGTGCCAGCAGCGGCGTAGCCTACGAGCAGTACTTC	CASSGVAYEQYF
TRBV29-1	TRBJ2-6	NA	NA	TGCAGCGTCCGCGTCTCTGGGGCCAACGTCCTGACTTTC	CSVRVSGANVLTF
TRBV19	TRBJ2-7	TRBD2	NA	TGTGCCAGTGGGACTAGCGGATTATACGAGCAGTACTTC	CASGTSGLYEQYF
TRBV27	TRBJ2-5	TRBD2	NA	TGTGCCAGCAGTTCACCGGGACTAGCGGGAGGTCCGGAGACCCAGTACTTC	CASSSPGLAGGPETQYF
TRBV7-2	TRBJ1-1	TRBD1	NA	TGTGCCAGCAGCTTACAGGGGGCTTTCACTGAAGCTTTCTTT	CASSLQGAFTEAFF
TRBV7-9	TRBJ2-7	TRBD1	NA	TGTGCCAGCAGCCAGCGGACAGGGATGAGGGCTAGCGACGAGCAGTACTTC	CASSQRTGMRASDEQYF
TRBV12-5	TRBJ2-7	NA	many	TGTGCTAGTGGTTTGGTACCGGGACAACTCTACGAGCAGTACTTC	CASGLVPGQLYEQYF
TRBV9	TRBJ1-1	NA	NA	TGTGCCAGCAGCCCGAATCAGGGGATGAACACTGAAGCTTTCTTT	CASSPNQGMNTEAFF
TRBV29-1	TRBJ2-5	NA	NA	TGCAGCGTTGAAGGGGTCGGGGCCCTAAGGACCCAGTACTTC	CSVEGVGALRTQYF
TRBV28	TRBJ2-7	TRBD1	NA	TGTGCCAGCAGTCCTCCGGGACAGGGGGGCTACGAGCAGTACTTC	CASSPPGQGGYEQYF
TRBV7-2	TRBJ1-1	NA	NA	TGTGCCAGCAGCTCCCGAGGGGGTAACACTGAAGCTTTCTTT	CASSSRGGNTEAFF
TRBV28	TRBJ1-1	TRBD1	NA	TGTGCCAGCAGTCCCTGGACAGGGGACTTGACTGAAGCTTTCTTT	CASSPWTGDLTEAFF
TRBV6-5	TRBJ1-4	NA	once	TGTGCCAGCAGTTACGCAGGGATTAATGAAAAACTGTTTTTT	CASSYAGINEKLFF
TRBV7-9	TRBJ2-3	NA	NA	TGTGCCAGCACCGAGATCCCCCAAGGAAATCCTAGCACAGATACGCAGTATTTT	CASTEIPQGNPSTDTQYF
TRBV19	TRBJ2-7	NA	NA	TGTGCCAGTAGTTCTACCTCCTACGAGCAGTACTTC	CASSSTSYEQYF
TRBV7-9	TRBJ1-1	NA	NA	TGTGCCAGCACACCTGGGGGATTGATCACTGAAGCTTTCTTT	CASTPGGLITEAFF
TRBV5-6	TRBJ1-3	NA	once	TGTGCCAGCAGCCCGGTCGGCTCTGGAAACACCATATATTTT	CASSPVGSGNTIYF
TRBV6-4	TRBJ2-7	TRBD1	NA	TGTGCCAGCAGTGATCCGACAGGGGTCGGGGAGCAGTACTTC	CASSDPTGVGEQYF
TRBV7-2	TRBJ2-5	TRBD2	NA	TGTGCCAGCAGCTTAGACGGGGGGCAAGAGACCCAGTACTTC	CASSLDGGQETQYF
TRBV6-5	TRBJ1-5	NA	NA	TGTGCCAGCATCGGACAGAGCAATCAGCCCCAGCATTTT	CASIGQSNQPQHF
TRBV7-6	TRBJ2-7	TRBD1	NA	TGTGCCAGCAGCTTACAGGGGGAGTACGAGCAGTACTTC	CASSLQGEYEQYF
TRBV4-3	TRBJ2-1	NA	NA	TGCGCCAGCAGCCCTCATACCTACAATGAGCAGTTCTTC	CASSPHTYNEQFF
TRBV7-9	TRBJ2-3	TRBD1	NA	TGTGCCAGCAGCTTTACAGGGGGGAGGTCAGATACGCAGTATTTT	CASSFTGGRSDTQYF
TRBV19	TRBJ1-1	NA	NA	TGTGCCAGCCACTTGGGCAGGAGGGGCACTGAAGCTTTCTTT	CASHLGRRGTEAFF
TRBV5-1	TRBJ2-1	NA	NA	TGCGCCAGCAGCCGGAGTTCAGATGAGCAGTTCTTC	CASSRSSDEQFF
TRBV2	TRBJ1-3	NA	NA	TGTGCCAGCAAGACAGACGAGAACACCATATATTTT	CASKTDENTIYF
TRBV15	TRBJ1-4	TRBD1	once	TGTGCCACCAGCAGCGCACAGGGGGCGCTGAGGATGCCTAATGAAAAACTGTTTTTT	CATSSAQGALRMPNEKLFF
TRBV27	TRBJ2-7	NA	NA	TGTGCCACCGGGGGGCGCGGGACCCGCGAGCAGTACTTC	CATGGRGTREQYF
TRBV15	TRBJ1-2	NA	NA	TGTGCCACCAGCACACAGCACTATGGCTACACCTTC	CATSTQHYGYTF
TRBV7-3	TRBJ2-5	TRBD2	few	TGTGCCAGCAGCCAAGCGGGAGGGCCAATAGAGACCCAGTACTTC	CASSQAGGPIETQYF
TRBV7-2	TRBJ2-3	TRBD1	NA	TGTGCCAGCAGCCACGGACAGGGACGTACAGATACGCAGTATTTT	CASSHGQGRTDTQYF